This T cell receptor beta chain was recorded in a study of Ad26.COV2.S vaccination and SARS-CoV-2 variants. The treatment here: 15 to 20 received Ad26.COV2.S at low or high dose, single or two shots; 5 received placebo; per-sample allocation not given. Collection of the samples took place on day 63 after the first injection of vaccine or placebo. Sequenced by immunoSEQ multiplex PCR; TCRdb stores in-frame clones only, minus some. The sample yields about 420,000 clones, roughly 90% seen once. The CDR3 runs 14 residues. Germline V gene sequence: CDR1 SGHTA, CDR2 FQGNSA. V lost 1 base and J lost 5, with 6 bases in between.

The chain has TRBV7-2 and TRBJ2-6; no definite D call. The sample here was peripheral blood, taken in a trial of Ad26.COV2.S vaccine versus placebo. The receptor's source is a person aged 18-60 years who received the Ad26.COV2.S COVID-19 vaccine or a placebo. This chain's CDR3 is CASSLGGRANVLTF. CDR3 DNA sequence: TGTGCCAGCAGCTTAGGGGGTCGGGCCAACGTCCTGACTTTC.